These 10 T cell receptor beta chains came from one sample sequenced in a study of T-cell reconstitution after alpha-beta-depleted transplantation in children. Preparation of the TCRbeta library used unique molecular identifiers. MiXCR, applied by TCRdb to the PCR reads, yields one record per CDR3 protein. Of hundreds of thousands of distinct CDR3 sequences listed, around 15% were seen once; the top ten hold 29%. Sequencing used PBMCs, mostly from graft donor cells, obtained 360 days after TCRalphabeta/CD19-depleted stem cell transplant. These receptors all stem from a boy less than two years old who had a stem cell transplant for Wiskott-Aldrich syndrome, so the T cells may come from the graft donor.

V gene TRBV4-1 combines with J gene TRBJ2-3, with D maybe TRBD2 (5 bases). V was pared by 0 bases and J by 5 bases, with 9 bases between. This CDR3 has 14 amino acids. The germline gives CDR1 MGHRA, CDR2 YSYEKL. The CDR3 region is CASSQEQRRDTQYF. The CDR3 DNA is TGCGCCAGCAGCCAAGAACAGCGGAGAGATACGCAGTATTTT.

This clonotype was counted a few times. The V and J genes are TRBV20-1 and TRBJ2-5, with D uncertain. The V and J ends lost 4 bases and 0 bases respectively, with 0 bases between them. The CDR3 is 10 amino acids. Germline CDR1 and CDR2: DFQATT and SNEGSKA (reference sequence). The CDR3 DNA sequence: TGCAGTGCTAACCAAGAGACCCAGTACTTC. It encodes CSANQETQYF.

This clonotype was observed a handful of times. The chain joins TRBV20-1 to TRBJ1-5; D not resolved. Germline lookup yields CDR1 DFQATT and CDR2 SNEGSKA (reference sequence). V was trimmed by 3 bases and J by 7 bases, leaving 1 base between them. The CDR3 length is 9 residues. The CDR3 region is CSASQPQHF. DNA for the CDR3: TGCAGTGCTAGCCAGCCCCAGCATTTT.

The CDR3 DNA reads as TGTGCCAGCAGTGAATTGGTTGTCTACGAGCAGTACTTC. Its translation: CASSELVVYEQYF. The chain combines TRBV2 with TRBJ2-7, with D uncertain. The germline V gene encodes CDR1 SNHLY and CDR2 FYNNEI. CDR3 length: 13 residues. V shed 2 bases and J shed 3 bases, with 8 bases lying between them.

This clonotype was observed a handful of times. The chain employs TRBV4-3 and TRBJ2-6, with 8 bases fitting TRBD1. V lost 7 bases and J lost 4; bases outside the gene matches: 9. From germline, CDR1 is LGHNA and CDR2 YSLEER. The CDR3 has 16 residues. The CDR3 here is CASNKDRVSGANVLTF. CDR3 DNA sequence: TGCGCCAGCAACAAGGACAGGGTTTCAGGGGCCAACGTCCTGACTTTC.

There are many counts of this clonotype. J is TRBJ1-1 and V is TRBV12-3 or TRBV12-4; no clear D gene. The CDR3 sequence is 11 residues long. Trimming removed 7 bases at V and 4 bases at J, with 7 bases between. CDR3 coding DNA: TGTGCCAGCATAGGAGTCACTGAAGCTTTCTTT. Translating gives CASIGVTEAFF.

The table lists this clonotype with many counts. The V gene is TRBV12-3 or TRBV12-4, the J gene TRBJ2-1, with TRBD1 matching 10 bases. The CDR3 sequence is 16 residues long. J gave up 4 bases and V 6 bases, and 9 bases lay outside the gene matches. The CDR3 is CASSSSDRGHYNEQFF. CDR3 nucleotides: TGTGCCAGCAGCTCCTCCGACAGGGGGCATTACAATGAGCAGTTCTTC.

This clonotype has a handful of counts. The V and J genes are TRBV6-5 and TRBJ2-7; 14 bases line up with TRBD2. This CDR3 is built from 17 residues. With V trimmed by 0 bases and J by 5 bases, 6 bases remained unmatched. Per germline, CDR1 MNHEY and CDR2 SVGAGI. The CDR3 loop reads CASSYSIKGLAGDEQYF. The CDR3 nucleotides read TGTGCCAGCAGTTACTCGATAAAGGGACTAGCGGGAGACGAGCAGTACTTC.

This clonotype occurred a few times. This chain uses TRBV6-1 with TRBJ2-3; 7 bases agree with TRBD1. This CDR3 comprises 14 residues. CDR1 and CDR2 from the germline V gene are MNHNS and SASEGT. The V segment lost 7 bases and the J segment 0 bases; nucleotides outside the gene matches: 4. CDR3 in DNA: TGTGCCAGCATGAGGGGGCTTAGCACAGATACGCAGTATTTT. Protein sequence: CASMRGLSTDTQYF.

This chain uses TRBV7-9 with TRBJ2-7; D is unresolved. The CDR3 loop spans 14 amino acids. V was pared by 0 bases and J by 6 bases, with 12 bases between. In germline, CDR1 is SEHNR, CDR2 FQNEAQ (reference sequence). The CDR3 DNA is TGTGCCAGCAGCTTAGCGTCCCCAGTCACCGAGCAGTACTTC. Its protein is CASSLASPVTEQYF.